The entry that follows covers one T cell receptor beta chain sequence. Its specificity is unknown. These data are taken from a study of cytomegalovirus exposure and HLA in healthy donors. The PCR contained 60 Vbeta and 13 Jbeta primers. Data came from immunoSEQ multiplex PCR; TCRdb stores just in-frame clones and leaves some out. The sample contains over 100,000 clones, approximately 78% of which appear only once. Per the germline V gene, CDR1 is SQVTM and CDR2 is ANQGSEA. The V segment lost 3 bases and the J segment 5 bases; nucleotides outside the gene matches: 6. The CDR3 length is 16 residues. Findings and caveats of the study: TRBV6-2, TRBV6-3 and some other V segments were excluded as indistinguishable. Prior analysis indicated that the majority of TCR beta V segments exhibited productivity approximately 90% or approximately 30% of the time.

This sequence joins TRBV29-1 and TRBJ2-5; the match to TRBD2 covers 16 bases. The sample comprised PBMCs. The sequence was obtained from a female donor in good health and CMV-seronegative. CDR3 nucleotides: TGCAGCGTTGAGGGGACTAGCGGGAGGGCCGTCGAGACCCAGTACTTC. Amino acid sequence: CSVEGTSGRAVETQYF.